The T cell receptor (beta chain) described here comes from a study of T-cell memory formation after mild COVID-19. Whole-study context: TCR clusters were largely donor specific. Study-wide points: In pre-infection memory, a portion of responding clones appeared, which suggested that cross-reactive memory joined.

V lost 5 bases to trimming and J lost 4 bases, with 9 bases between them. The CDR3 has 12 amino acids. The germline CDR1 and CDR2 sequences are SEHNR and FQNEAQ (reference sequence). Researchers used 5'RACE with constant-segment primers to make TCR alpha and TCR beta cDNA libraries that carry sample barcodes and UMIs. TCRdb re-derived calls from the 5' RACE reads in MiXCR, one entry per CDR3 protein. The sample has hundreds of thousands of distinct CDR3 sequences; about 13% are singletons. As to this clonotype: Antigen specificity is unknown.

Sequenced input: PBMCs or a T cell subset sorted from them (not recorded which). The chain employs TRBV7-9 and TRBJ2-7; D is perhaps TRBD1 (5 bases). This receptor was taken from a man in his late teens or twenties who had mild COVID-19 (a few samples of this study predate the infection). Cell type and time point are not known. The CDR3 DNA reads TGTGCCAGCAGCCAACAGGATTACGAGCAGTACTTC. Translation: CASSQQDYEQYF.